This TCR beta chain came from a study of Ad26.COV2.S vaccination and SARS-CoV-2 variants. Study-wide background: By the intramuscular route, Ad26.COV2.S was given once, or twice 56 days apart.

Treatment described: over 15 received Ad26.COV2.S at low or high dose, single or two shots; several received placebo; per-sample allocation not given. Following the first vaccine or placebo injection, samples were taken on day 63. Trimming stripped 2 bases from V and 3 bases from J, with 12 bases between. Germline V CDR1 and CDR2: MRHNA, SNTAGT. This CDR3 comprises 15 residues. The data were produced by immunoSEQ multiplex PCR, yet TCRdb's version contains in-frame clones alone and is incomplete. The data hold about 240,000 clones, with around nine tenths observed a single time. The genes are TRBV6-4 and TRBJ2-3, with D uncertain. The source material was peripheral blood, sampled in a trial of Ad26.COV2.S vaccine versus placebo. This clonotype originated in a person between 18 and 59 years old who received the Ad26.COV2.S COVID-19 vaccine or a placebo. The CDR3, as DNA: TGTGCCAGCAGTGACCTCCACGGGCCGACAGATACGCAGTATTTT. Its protein product is CASSDLHGPTDTQYF.